This T cell receptor (beta chain) was observed in a study of cytomegalovirus exposure and HLA in healthy donors. Broader study findings: The authors assumed roughly uniform sequencing depth across donors for presence/absence analyses. Published work reported that the classifier diagnosed cytomegalovirus status with high specificity and sensitivity. When analyzed later, a missense DCLRE1C variant was found to be linked to TCR beta V- and J-gene trimming.

Whereas donors were nominally healthy upon sampling, unrecorded immune exposures were probable. Note on this clone: Its antigen is not known.

Use of 60 Vbeta and 13 Jbeta primers characterized the PCR. Only in-frame clones appear in the TCRdb table, and some are missing; sequencing was by immunoSEQ multiplex PCR. The table has 150,000 to 200,000 clones, around 80% seen once. Germline CDR1 MDHEN, CDR2 SYDVKM. Trimming removed 5 bases from V and 8 bases from J; junction bases left unmatched: 9. This CDR3 has 14 residues. Sample: PBMCs. V usage is TRBV28 and J usage is TRBJ2-1, with TRBD1 matching 7 bases. This receptor was obtained from a woman in her 40s in good health and CMV-seronegative. Here the CDR3 reads CASSPHRGTDEQFF. The CDR3, as DNA: TGTGCCAGCAGTCCCCACAGGGGCACGGATGAGCAGTTCTTC. The complete variable domain, with remaining parts taken from reference TRBV28 and TRBJ2-1, reads DVKVTQSSRYLVKRTGEKVFLECVQDMDHENMFWYRQDPGLGLRLIYFSYDVKMKEKGDIPEGYSVSREKKERFSLILESASTNQTSMYLCASSPHRGTDEQFFGPGTRLTVL.